Following are 21 T cell receptor beta chains from one sample sequenced in a study of blood T cell repertoires in COVID-19. The method was immunoSEQ multiplex PCR; TCRdb's version includes in-frame clones alone and lacks a portion of them. The sample records about 59,000 clones, roughly 80% being singletons. The specimen was peripheral blood. These receptors were obtained from a woman aged 70-85 years with acute or convalescent COVID-19.

The V call is TRBV5-8, the J call TRBJ2-5; 9 nucleotides agree with TRBD1. The J segment lost 5 bases and the V segment lost 3 bases, leaving 8 bases of the junction unmatched. Per the germline V gene, CDR1 is SGHTS and CDR2 is YDEGEE. This CDR3 has 15 amino acids. CDR3 amino acids: CASSWGQGGRETQYF. The CDR3 nucleotides are TGTGCCAGCAGCTGGGGACAGGGTGGTCGGGAGACCCAGTACTTC.

The chain combines TRBV4-1 with TRBJ1-4, with 9 nucleotides matching TRBD1. The germline CDR1 and CDR2 sequences are MGHRA and YSYEKL. This CDR3 is 17 amino acids long. V lost 4 bases and J lost 4; bases outside the gene matches: 10. The CDR3 bases are TGCGCCAGCAGCCTCAGGGGGGACAGGGTTCTTAATGAAAAACTGTTTTTT. Translating gives CASSLRGDRVLNEKLFF.

This chain connects TRBV4-3 to TRBJ2-3, with 11 bases aligning to TRBD2. This CDR3 spans 16 amino acids. Looked up from germline, CDR1 is LGHNA and CDR2 is YSLEER. V was clipped by 5 bases and J by 2 bases; unmatched bases: 6. The CDR3 DNA reads TGCGCCAGCAGCACCTCTAGCGGGGGGTACACAGATACGCAGTATTTT. Amino acids: CASSTSSGGYTDTQYF.

J is TRBJ2-5 and V is TRBV6-5; D not certain. The CDR3 sequence is 14 residues long. V was shortened by 5 bases and J by 5 bases, with 15 bases between the two germline ends. CDR1 and CDR2 (germline): MNHEY, SVGAGI. CDR3 DNA sequence: TGTGCCAGCAGTCTCGTAGGAGAGTTCGAGACCCAGTACTTC. It yields the protein CASSLVGEFETQYF.

The chain recombines TRBV11-2 with TRBJ2-1; TRBD2 agrees at 11 bases. Trimming took 2 bases from V and 10 from J; bases not matched to a gene: 10. CDR1 is SGHAT and CDR2 is FQNNGV in the germline V gene. The CDR3 contains 16 residues. CDR3 region: CASSLRYSGGAWEQFF. DNA for the CDR3: TGTGCCAGCAGCTTACGTTATAGCGGGGGGGCCTGGGAGCAGTTCTTC. Variable domain in full (rest from reference TRBV11-2 and TRBJ2-1): EAGVAQSPRYKIIEKRQSVAFWCNPISGHATLYWYQQILGQGPKLLIQFQNNGVVDDSQLPKDRFSAERLKGVDSTLKIQPAKLEDSAVYLCASSLRYSGGAWEQFFGPGTRLTVL.

Concerning this clone itself: One end of the junction varies from germline; a read error may be responsible. The V gene is TRBV29-1, the J gene TRBJ2-7; weak D call: TRBD2 (7 bases). This CDR3 has 12 amino acids. Germline V gene sequence: CDR1 SQVTM, CDR2 ANQGSEA. The CDR3 loop is CSVEGGGNEQYF. For the CDR3, the DNA is TGCAGCGTCGAAGGGGGAGGGAATGAGCAGTACTTC.

The CDR3 nucleotides are TGCGCCAGCAGCCAAGGCCCCGCCCGTGGCAGGGTATCTGAAGCTTTCTTT. It translates to CASSQGPARGRVSEAFF. The chain employs TRBV4-1 and TRBJ1-1; TRBD1 is a possible D gene (5 bases). The V and J ends lost 1 base and 6 bases respectively, with 21 bases between them. Germline V CDR1 and CDR2: MGHRA, YSYEKL. CDR3 length equals 17 residues.

V gene TRBV5-1 combines with J gene TRBJ1-1; no definite D call. The germline CDR1 and CDR2 sequences are SGHRS and YFSETQ. The length of the CDR3 is 13 residues. Trimming stripped 0 bases from V and 6 bases from J, with 9 bases between. CDR3 nucleotides: TGCGCCAGCAGCTTGGGACACATTCCTGAAGCTTTCTTT. It yields the protein CASSLGHIPEAFF.

This clone occurred a few times. The rearrangement links TRBV7-8 to TRBJ1-6; D not resolved. Trimming removed 1 base at V and 4 bases at J, with 8 bases between. Germline V gene data show CDR1 as SGHVS and CDR2 as FQNEAQ. This CDR3 spans 15 amino acids. The CDR3 DNA sequence: TGTGCCAGCAGCTTAGGGTCGGGGTATAATTCACCCCTCCACTTT. It specifies CASSLGSGYNSPLHF.

V and J are TRBV11-2 and TRBJ2-7, with TRBD2 as a possible D gene (5 bases). Germline V gene data show CDR1 as SGHAT and CDR2 as FQNNGV. V shed 2 bases and J shed 0 bases, with 14 bases lying between them. This CDR3 has 16 residues. The DNA for the CDR3 is TGTGCCAGCAGCTTAACTTCCGGGAAGGGCTCCTACGAGCAGTACTTC. Its translation is CASSLTSGKGSYEQYF.

This chain joins TRBV12-5 and TRBJ2-2; a possible D gene is TRBD1 (6 bases). Germline V lookup: CDR1 LGHNT, CDR2 FRNRAP. The CDR3 covers 14 residues. Trimming removed 7 bases at V and 5 bases at J, with 14 bases between. CDR3 bases: TGTGCTAGTGCCCGGGAAGGGGGAACCGGGGAGCTGTTTTTT. Translation: CASAREGGTGELFF.

The genes are TRBV21-1 and TRBJ1-3; TRBD1 is taken as the D call from the table, unchecked against the DNA. TRBV21-1 corresponds to a pseudogene. The CDR3 runs 16 residues. DNA of the CDR3: TGTGCCAGCATCGAAACGAACAGGGCAGGAGGAAACACCATATATTTT. Its translation: CASIETNRAGGNTIYF.

This clone was seen only once. V is TRBV7-8 and J is TRBJ1-1; 7 nucleotides agree with TRBD1. Germline values: CDR1 SGHVS, CDR2 FQNEAQ. J gave up 0 bases and V 7 bases, and 5 bases lay outside the gene matches. The CDR3 spans 14 residues. CDR3 residues: CASIKGTVNTEAFF. DNA for the CDR3: TGTGCCAGCATTAAGGGGACAGTGAACACTGAAGCTTTCTTT.

The rearrangement links TRBV5-6 to TRBJ1-4; 7 bases map to TRBD1. Germline CDR1 is SGHDT and CDR2 is YYEEEE. J lost 12 bases, V lost 2 bases, and 13 bases had no gene match. This CDR3 comprises 15 residues. CDR3 in amino acids: CASSFDVTGVSELFF. The CDR3 DNA sequence: TGTGCCAGCAGCTTTGATGTAACAGGGGTGTCGGAACTGTTTTTT.

The chain employs TRBV29-1 and TRBJ1-1; D is undetermined. The CDR3 is made up of 11 amino acids. The germline V gene has CDR1 SQVTM and CDR2 ANQGSEA. With 4 bases removed from V and 1 base from J, the gap between germline ends came to 4 bases. CDR3 sequence: CSVGQNTEAFF. The CDR3 DNA sequence: TGCAGCGTTGGACAGAACACTGAAGCTTTCTTT. Together with reference TRBV29-1 and TRBJ1-1, the CDR3 gives the full variable domain: SAVISQKPSRDICQRGTSLTIQCQVDSQVTMMFWYRQQPGQSLTLIATANQGSEATYESGFVIDKFPISRPNLTFSTLTVSNMSPEDSSIYLCSVGQNTEAFFGQGTRLTVV.

The chain carries TRBV6-5 and TRBJ1-1, with 9 bases aligning to TRBD1. CDR1 is MNHEY and CDR2 is SVGAGI in the germline V gene. V dropped 6 bases and J dropped 5; count of bases not matched to a gene: 10. The CDR3 consists of 15 residues. The CDR3 here is CASRPGTGSNTEAFF. In DNA, the CDR3 is TGTGCCAGCAGACCCGGGACAGGGAGTAATACTGAAGCTTTCTTT.

V is TRBV10-3 and J is TRBJ2-2, with 11 nucleotides matching TRBD2. The CDR3 runs to 18 residues. CDR1 is ENHRY, CDR2 SYGVKD, per germline. The ends lost 0 bases at V and 0 bases at J; junction bases unmatched: 3. The CDR3 sequence is CAISESILAGANTGELFF. CDR3 nucleotides: TGTGCCATCAGTGAGTCGATACTAGCGGGGGCGAACACCGGGGAGCTGTTTTTT.

J is TRBJ2-5 and V is TRBV7-9; D might be TRBD1 (6 bases). The CDR3 covers 14 residues. Germline CDR1 is SEHNR and CDR2 is FQNEAQ (reference sequence). Trimming left V 3 bases short and J 5 bases short, with 13 bases between. The CDR3 reads CASSFWGQGETQYF. The CDR3 nucleotides read TGTGCCAGCAGCTTTTGGGGGCAAGGGGAGACCCAGTACTTC.

This clone was seen only once. The genes are TRBV2 and TRBJ2-1, with D possibly TRBD2 on 5 matching bases. The CDR3 covers 16 residues. The V and J ends lost 4 bases and 5 bases respectively, with 18 bases between them. CDR1 SNHLY and CDR2 FYNNEI come from the germline V gene. CDR3 DNA sequence: TGTGCCAGCAGTGGCGGGCGGCCTCTAGTGAACAATGAGCAGTTCTTC. Encoded protein: CASSGGRPLVNNEQFF.

The V gene is TRBV3-1 (or the pseudogene TRBV3-2), the J gene TRBJ1-2, with D maybe TRBD1 (6 bases). The germline V gene has CDR1 LGHDT and CDR2 YNNKEL (reference sequence). The CDR3 is 13 residues long. V was cut by 3 bases and J by 8 bases, with 13 bases left in between. The CDR3 DNA follows: TGTGCCAGCAGCCACGGGGGGGCAGGGGGCTACACCTTC. Amino acids: CASSHGGAGGYTF.

CDR3 nucleotides: TGTGCCAGCAGTTATGGGACTAGCGGGGGGAGATGGTTGGATACGCAGTATTTT. Its protein product is CASSYGTSGGRWLDTQYF. The chain couples TRBV6-2 or TRBV6-3 to TRBJ2-3, with 15 nucleotides matching TRBD2. Trimming cost V 3 bases and J 6 bases; bases outside gene matches: 10. The germline CDR1 and CDR2 sequences are MNHEY and SVGEGT. CDR3 length equals 18 residues.